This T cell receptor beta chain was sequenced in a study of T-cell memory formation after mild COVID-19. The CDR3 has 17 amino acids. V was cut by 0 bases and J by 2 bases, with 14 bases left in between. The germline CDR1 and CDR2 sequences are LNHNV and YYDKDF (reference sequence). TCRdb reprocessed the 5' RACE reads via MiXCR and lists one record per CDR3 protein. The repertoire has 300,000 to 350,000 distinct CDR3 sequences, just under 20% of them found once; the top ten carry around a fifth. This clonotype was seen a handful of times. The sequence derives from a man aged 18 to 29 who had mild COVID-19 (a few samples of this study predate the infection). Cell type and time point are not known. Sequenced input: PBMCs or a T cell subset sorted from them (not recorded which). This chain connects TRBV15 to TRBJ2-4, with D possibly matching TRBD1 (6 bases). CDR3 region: CATSRDVGALTKNIQYF. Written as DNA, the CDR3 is TGTGCCACCAGCAGAGATGTGGGGGCGCTGACCAAAAACATTCAGTACTTC.